This T cell receptor beta chain was captured in a study of blood T cell repertoires in COVID-19. The repertoire was sequenced with immunoSEQ multiplex PCR; TCRdb's copy has only in-frame clones and lacks some. This table has more than 150,000 clones, less than 95% appearing once. A Seattle source enrolled patients during active infection and followed them longitudinally. Germline V gives CDR1 LNHNV, CDR2 YYDKDF (reference sequence). Deletions cut 1 base from V and 11 bases from J, with 11 bases between. This CDR3 is built from 12 residues. The clonotype comes from a man aged 25 to 40 with COVID-19, enrolled during active disease. The rearrangement uses TRBV15 and TRBJ1-1; tentatively, D is TRBD1 (5 bases). Material for sequencing was peripheral blood. Written as DNA, the CDR3 is TGTGCCACCAGCAGAGTGGCAGGGTCGGCTTTCTTT. Amino acids: CATSRVAGSAFF.